This entry features one T cell receptor (beta chain) sequence. Its matching antigen is unknown. Pooling covered second doses at about 4 or about 12 weeks. This entry is derived from a study of T cell responses to AZD1222 COVID-19 vaccine. Study results and caveats: No day 14 peak samples; only post-peak repertoires were characterized. Among the donors, most were white British and more were female, and clonal diversity was possibly underestimated. The span of vaccine-associated CD4 TCRs extended across spike, with dominance at 160-218 and 743-854.

The table came from immunoSEQ multiplex PCR; TCRdb's copy has only in-frame clones and leaves some out. The repertoire includes around 130,000 clones, about nine tenths of them detected once, and roughly a tenth sits in the top ten. Germline V gives CDR1 SQVTM, CDR2 ANQGSEA. CDR3 size: 12 residues. The V gene lost 4 bases and the J gene lost 2 bases, with 6 bases spanning the gap. This clonotype was sampled from an adult who received the AZD1222 COVID-19 vaccine. The starting material was peripheral blood, obtained 28 days after the second AZD1222 dose. The chain links TRBV29-1 to TRBJ2-1, with TRBD1 as a possible D gene (6 bases). As DNA, the CDR3 is TGCAGCGTTGCAGGGGCCTACAATGAGCAGTTCTTC. Amino acids: CSVAGAYNEQFF.